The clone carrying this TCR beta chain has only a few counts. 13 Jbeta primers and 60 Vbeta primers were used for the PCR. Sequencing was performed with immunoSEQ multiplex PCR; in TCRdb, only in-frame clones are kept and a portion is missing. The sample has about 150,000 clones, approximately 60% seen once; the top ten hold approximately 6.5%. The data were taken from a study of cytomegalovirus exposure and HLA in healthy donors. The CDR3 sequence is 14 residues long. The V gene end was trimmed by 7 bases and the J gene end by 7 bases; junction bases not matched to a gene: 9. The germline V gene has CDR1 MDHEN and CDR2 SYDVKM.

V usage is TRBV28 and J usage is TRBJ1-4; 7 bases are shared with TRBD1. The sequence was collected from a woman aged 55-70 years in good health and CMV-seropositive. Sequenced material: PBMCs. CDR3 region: CASNTRGWGEKLFF. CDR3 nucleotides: TGTGCCAGCAATACCAGGGGGTGGGGTGAAAAACTGTTTTTT. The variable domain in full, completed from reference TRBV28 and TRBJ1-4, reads DVKVTQSSRYLVKRTGEKVFLECVQDMDHENMFWYRQDPGLGLRLIYFSYDVKMKEKGDIPEGYSVSREKKERFSLILESASTNQTSMYLCASNTRGWGEKLFFGSGTQLSVL.